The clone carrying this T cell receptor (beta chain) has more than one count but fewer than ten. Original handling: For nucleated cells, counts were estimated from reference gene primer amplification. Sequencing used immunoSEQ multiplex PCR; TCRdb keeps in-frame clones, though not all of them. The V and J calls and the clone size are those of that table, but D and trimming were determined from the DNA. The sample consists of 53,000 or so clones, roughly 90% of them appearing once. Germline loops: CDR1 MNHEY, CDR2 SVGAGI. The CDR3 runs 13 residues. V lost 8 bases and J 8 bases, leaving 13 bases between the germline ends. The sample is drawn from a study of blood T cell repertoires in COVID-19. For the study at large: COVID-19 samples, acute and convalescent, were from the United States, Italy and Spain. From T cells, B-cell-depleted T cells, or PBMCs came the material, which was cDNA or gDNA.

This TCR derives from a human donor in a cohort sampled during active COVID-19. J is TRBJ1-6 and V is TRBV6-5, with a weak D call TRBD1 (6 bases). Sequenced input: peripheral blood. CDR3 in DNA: TGTGCCAGCTTCAGGGGTGAGGATTCACCCCTCCACTTT. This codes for CASFRGEDSPLHF.